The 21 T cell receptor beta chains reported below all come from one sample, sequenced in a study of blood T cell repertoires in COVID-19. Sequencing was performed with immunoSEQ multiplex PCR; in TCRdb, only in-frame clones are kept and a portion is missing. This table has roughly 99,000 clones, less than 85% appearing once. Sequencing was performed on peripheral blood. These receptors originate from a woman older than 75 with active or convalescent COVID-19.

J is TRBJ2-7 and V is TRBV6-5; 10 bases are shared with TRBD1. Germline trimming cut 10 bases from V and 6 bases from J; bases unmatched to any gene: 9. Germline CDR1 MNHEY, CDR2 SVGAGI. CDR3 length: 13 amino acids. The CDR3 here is CANGRDRGSEQYF. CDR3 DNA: TGTGCCAACGGTAGGGACAGGGGATCCGAGCAGTACTTC.

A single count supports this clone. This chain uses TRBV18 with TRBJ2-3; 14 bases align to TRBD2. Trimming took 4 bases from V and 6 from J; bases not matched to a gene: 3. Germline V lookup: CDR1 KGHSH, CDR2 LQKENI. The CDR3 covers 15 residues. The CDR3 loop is CASSLRTSGGDTQYF. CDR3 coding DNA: TGTGCCAGCTCACTTCGGACTAGCGGGGGGGATACGCAGTATTTT.

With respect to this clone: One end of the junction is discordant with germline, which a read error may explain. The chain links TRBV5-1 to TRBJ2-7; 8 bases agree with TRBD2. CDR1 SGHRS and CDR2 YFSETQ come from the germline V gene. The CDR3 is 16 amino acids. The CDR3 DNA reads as TGTGCCAGCAGCACTCCAACGTCCAGCGGGAGAGTGGAGCAGTACTTC. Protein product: CASSTPTSSGRVEQYF.

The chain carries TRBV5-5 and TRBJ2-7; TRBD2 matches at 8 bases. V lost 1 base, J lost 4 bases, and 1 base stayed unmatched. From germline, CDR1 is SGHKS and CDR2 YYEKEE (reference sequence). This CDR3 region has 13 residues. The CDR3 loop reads CASSLTSGYEQYF. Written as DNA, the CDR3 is TGTGCCAGCAGCTTGACTAGCGGTTACGAGCAGTACTTC.

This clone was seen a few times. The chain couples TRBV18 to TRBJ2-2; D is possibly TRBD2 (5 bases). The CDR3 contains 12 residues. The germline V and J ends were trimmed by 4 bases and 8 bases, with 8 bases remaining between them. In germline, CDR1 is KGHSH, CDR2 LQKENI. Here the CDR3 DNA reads TGTGCCAGCTCACGTGGACTGGGGGAGCTGTTTTTT. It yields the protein CASSRGLGELFF.

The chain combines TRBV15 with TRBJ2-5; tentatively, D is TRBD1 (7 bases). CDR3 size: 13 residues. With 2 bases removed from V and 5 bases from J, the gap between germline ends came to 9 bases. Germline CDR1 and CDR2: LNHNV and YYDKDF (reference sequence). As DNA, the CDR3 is TGTGCCACCAGCAGACAGGGGGGCGAGACCCAGTACTTC. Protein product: CATSRQGGETQYF.

CDR3 loop: CATSEGQGANEKLFF. The CDR3 nucleotides are TGTGCCACCAGTGAGGGACAGGGCGCTAATGAAAAACTGTTTTTT. The V and J genes are TRBV24-1 and TRBJ1-4; TRBD1 matches 9 bases. Germline V gene lookup returns CDR1 KGHDR and CDR2 SFDVKD. V was pared by 4 bases and J by 3 bases, with 2 bases of the junction left unmatched. The CDR3 has 15 amino acids.

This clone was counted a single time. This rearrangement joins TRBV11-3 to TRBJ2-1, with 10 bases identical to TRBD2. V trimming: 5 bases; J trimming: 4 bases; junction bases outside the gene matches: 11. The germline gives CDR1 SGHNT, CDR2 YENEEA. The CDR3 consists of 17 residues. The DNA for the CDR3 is TGTGCCAGCAGCCTAGGGAGCGGGAGGGCCGGGTACAATGAGCAGTTCTTC. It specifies CASSLGSGRAGYNEQFF.

CDR3 nucleotides: TGTGCCAGCAGGGAGGACCTATTGGGCTACACCTTC. It translates to CASREDLLGYTF. The chain has TRBV2 and TRBJ1-2; D not resolved. The CDR3 is made up of 12 amino acids. From germline, CDR1 is SNHLY and CDR2 FYNNEI. V was clipped by 6 bases and J by 8 bases, with 13 bases between them.

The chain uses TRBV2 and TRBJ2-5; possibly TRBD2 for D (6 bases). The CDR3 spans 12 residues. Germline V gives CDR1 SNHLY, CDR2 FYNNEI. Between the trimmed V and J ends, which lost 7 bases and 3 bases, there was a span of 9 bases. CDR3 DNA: TGTGCCAGCATACGCGGGGAAGAGACCCAGTACTTC. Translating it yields CASIRGEETQYF.

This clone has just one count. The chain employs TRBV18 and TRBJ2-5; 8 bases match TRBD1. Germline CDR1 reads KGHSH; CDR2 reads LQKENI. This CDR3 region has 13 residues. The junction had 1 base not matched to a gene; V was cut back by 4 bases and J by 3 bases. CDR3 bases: TGTGCCAGCTCACTGGGACAGGAAGAGACCCAGTACTTC. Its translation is CASSLGQEETQYF.

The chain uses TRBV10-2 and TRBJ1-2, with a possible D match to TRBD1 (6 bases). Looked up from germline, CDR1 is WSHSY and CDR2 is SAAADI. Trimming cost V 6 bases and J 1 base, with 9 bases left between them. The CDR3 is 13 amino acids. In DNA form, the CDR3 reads TGCGCCAGCAGGGGAGGGGGTAACTATGGCTACACCTTC. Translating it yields CASRGGGNYGYTF.

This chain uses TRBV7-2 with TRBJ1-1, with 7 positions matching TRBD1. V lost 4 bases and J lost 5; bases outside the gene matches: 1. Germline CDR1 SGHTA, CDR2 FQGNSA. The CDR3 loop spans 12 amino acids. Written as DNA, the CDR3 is TGTGCCAGCAGCTGGACAGGAACTGAAGCTTTCTTT. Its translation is CASSWTGTEAFF.

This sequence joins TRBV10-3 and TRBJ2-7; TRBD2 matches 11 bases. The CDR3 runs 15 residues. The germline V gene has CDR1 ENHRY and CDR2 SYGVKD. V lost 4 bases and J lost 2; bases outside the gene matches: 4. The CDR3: CAISATSGTPYEQYF. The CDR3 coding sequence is TGTGCCATCAGTGCGACTAGCGGGACTCCCTACGAGCAGTACTTC.

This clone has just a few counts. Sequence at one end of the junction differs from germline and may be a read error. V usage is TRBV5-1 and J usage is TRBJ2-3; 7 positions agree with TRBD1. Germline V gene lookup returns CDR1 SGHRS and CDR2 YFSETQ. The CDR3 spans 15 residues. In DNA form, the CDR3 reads TGTGCCAGCTCATCGTTGACAGGGAGCACAGATACGCAGTATTTT. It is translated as CASSSLTGSTDTQYF.

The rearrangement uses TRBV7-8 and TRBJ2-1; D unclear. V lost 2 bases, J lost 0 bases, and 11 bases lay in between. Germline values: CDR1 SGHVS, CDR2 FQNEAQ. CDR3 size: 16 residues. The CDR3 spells CASSLTPFGSYNEQFF. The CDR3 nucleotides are TGTGCCAGCAGCTTAACTCCCTTTGGCTCCTACAATGAGCAGTTCTTC.

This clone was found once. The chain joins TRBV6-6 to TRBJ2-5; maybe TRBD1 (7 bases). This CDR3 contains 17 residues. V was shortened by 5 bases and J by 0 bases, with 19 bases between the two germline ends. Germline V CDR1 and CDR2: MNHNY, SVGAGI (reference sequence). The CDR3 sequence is CASSPSLQGGHQETQYF. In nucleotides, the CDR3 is TGTGCCAGCAGTCCAAGCCTCCAGGGGGGCCACCAAGAGACCCAGTACTTC.

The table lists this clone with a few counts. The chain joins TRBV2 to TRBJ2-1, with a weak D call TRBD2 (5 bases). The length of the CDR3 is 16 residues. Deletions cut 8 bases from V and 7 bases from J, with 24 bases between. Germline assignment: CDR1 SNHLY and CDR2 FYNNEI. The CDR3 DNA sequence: TGTGCCAGCGGGCGCACGGGGTCAACTAGGGCGAATGAGCAGTTCTTC. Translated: CASGRTGSTRANEQFF.

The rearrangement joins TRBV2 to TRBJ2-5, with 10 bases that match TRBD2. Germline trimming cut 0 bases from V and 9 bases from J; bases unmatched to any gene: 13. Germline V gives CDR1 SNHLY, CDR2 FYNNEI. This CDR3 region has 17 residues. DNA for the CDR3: TGTGCCAGCAGTGAAGCCGGTTGGGGGCTAGCGGGAGCCCCCCAGTACTTC. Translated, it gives CASSEAGWGLAGAPQYF.

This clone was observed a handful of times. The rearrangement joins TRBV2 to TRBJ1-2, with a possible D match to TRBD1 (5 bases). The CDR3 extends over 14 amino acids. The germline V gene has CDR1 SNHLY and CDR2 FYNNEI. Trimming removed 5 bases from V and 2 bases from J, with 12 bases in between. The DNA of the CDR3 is TGTGCCAGCAGTTGGGGCGAGGTAAACTATGGCTACACCTTC. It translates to CASSWGEVNYGYTF.

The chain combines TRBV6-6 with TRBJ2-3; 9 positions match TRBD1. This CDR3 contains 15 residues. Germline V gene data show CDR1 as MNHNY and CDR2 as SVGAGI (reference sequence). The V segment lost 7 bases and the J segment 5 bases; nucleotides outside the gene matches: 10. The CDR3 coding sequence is TGTGCCAGCATCTACACAGGGGGCGCGAAAGATACGCAGTATTTT. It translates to CASIYTGGAKDTQYF.